This T cell receptor beta chain was observed in a study of OX40 agonist ivuxolimab in advanced cancers. CDR1 is SNHLY and CDR2 is FYNNEI in the germline V gene. Trimming removed 5 bases from V and 7 bases from J; junction bases left unmatched: 9. This CDR3 is built from 16 residues. Concerning this clone itself: What it binds is not known.

Sequencing used immunoSEQ multiplex PCR; TCRdb keeps in-frame clones, though not all of them. The repertoire holds about 64,000 clones, with about four fifths as singletons. Study-wide findings and caveats: No antigen was identified for the clonally expanded peripheral T cells. The mean number of expanded clones was higher in CD8+ T cells than in CD4+.

The sequences come from CD4+ or CD8+ T cells sorted from blood, collected in a trial of the OX40 agonist ivuxolimab. The sequence was collected from an adult with an advanced solid tumor such as melanoma, head and neck, liver or kidney cancer. The chain recombines TRBV2 with TRBJ2-1; TRBD2 matches at 12 bases. CDR3 protein: CASSKRLAGELNEQFF. DNA for the CDR3: TGTGCCAGCAGTAAGAGACTAGCGGGAGAACTTAATGAGCAGTTCTTC.